A selection of T cell receptor beta chains follows, all from one sample in a study of cytomegalovirus exposure and HLA in healthy donors. Sequencing used immunoSEQ multiplex PCR; TCRdb keeps in-frame clones, though not all of them. Among more than 110,000 clones listed, roughly 80% were seen once. The specimen was PBMCs. These TCRs come from a man in his forties or fifties in good health and CMV-seropositive. The CDR3 runs from the conserved cysteine through the conserved F or W. The order of the fields is V gene, clone size, D gene, J gene, CDR3 DNA, CDR3 protein. A D gene is named only where the DNA matches it firmly. For some rows the clone size is stated as once, few or many, or as a class when expanded; others skip it.

v_gene: TRBV5-1
abundance: .
d_gene: .
j_gene: TRBJ2-6
CDR3nt: TGCGCCAGCAGCCGTGGCAGCTCTGGGGCCAACGTCCTGACTTTC
CDR3aa: CASSRGSSGANVLTF

v_gene: TRBV18
abundance: .
d_gene: .
j_gene: TRBJ1-4
CDR3nt: TGTGCCAGCTCTCCCGGACAGAATGAAAAACTGTTTTTT
CDR3aa: CASSPGQNEKLFF

v_gene: TRBV30
abundance: once
d_gene: .
j_gene: TRBJ1-2
CDR3nt: TGTGCCTGCCCCGGGGGGGGCGCCTATGGCTACACCTTC
CDR3aa: CACPGGGAYGYTF

v_gene: TRBV6-1
abundance: .
d_gene: .
j_gene: TRBJ2-1
CDR3nt: TGTGCCAGCAGTTCGGGGGACCTCTACAATGAGCAGTTCTTC
CDR3aa: CASSSGDLYNEQFF

v_gene: TRBV6-4
abundance: .
d_gene: TRBD2
j_gene: TRBJ2-2
CDR3nt: TGTGCCAGCAGCGTGGTGGCTAGCGGGACTGGAACCGGGGAGCTGTTTTTT
CDR3aa: CASSVVASGTGTGELFF

v_gene: TRBV2
abundance: .
d_gene: .
j_gene: TRBJ1-1
CDR3nt: TGTGCCAGCAGTGTCCGGGACACTGAAGCTTTCTTT
CDR3aa: CASSVRDTEAFF

v_gene: TRBV21-1
abundance: .
d_gene: .
j_gene: TRBJ2-3
CDR3nt: TGTGCCAGCGGCGGGGATGGTTCCTGGACTAGCCAAGGCGATACGCAGTATTTT
CDR3aa: CASGGDGSWTSQGDTQYF

v_gene: TRBV6-5
abundance: .
d_gene: .
j_gene: TRBJ1-2
CDR3nt: TGTGCCAGCAGTTACTCGAGGGCGGGGTACTATGGCTACACCTTC
CDR3aa: CASSYSRAGYYGYTF

v_gene: TRBV20-1
abundance: .
d_gene: .
j_gene: TRBJ2-5
CDR3nt: TGCAGTGTCAGTAGGGGAGAGACCCAGTACTTC
CDR3aa: CSVSRGETQYF

v_gene: TRBV19
abundance: .
d_gene: TRBD1
j_gene: TRBJ1-2
CDR3nt: TGTGCCAGTAGGAGGGACAGGGGTAGCAATGGCTACACCTTC
CDR3aa: CASRRDRGSNGYTF

v_gene: TRBV7-9
abundance: .
d_gene: .
j_gene: TRBJ2-3
CDR3nt: TGTGCCAGCAGCTTAGCGCGGGACAGTAACACAGATACGCAGTATTTT
CDR3aa: CASSLARDSNTDTQYF

v_gene: TRBV21-1
abundance: .
d_gene: .
j_gene: TRBJ1-4
CDR3nt: TGTGCCAGCAGTTATCCCCCTCGACAGGGGAGTACTAATGAAAAACTGTTTTTT
CDR3aa: CASSYPPRQGSTNEKLFF

v_gene: TRBV2
abundance: .
d_gene: .
j_gene: TRBJ2-7
CDR3nt: TGTGCCAGCAGATTGAGGTTCATGGTCTACGAGCAGTACTTC
CDR3aa: CASRLRFMVYEQYF

v_gene: TRBV6-5
abundance: .
d_gene: TRBD1
j_gene: TRBJ1-5
CDR3nt: TGTGCCAGCAGGCCTACAGGGGGCAATCAGCCCCAGCATTTT
CDR3aa: CASRPTGGNQPQHF

v_gene: TRBV27
abundance: few
d_gene: TRBD1
j_gene: TRBJ2-7
CDR3nt: TGTGCCAGCAGTTTAATTTTGGAAAGGGGGCACGAGCAGTACTTC
CDR3aa: CASSLILERGHEQYF

v_gene: TRBV6-6
abundance: .
d_gene: .
j_gene: TRBJ1-1
CDR3nt: TGTGCCAGCAGTAGACGACAGAAGAACACTGAAGCTTTCTTT
CDR3aa: CASSRRQKNTEAFF

v_gene: TRBV5-1
abundance: .
d_gene: .
j_gene: TRBJ2-2
CDR3nt: TGCGCCAGCACAAACACCCCGGACTTTAACACCGGGGAGCTGTTTTTT
CDR3aa: CASTNTPDFNTGELFF

v_gene: TRBV6-5
abundance: .
d_gene: .
j_gene: TRBJ1-2
CDR3nt: TGTGCCAGCAGTTCCACAGGGACCTATGGCTACACCTTC
CDR3aa: CASSSTGTYGYTF

v_gene: TRBV5-1
abundance: once
d_gene: .
j_gene: TRBJ2-7
CDR3nt: TGCGCCAGCAGCTTGGAGTCTAGGAGCTCCTACGAGCAGTACTTC
CDR3aa: CASSLESRSSYEQYF

v_gene: TRBV18
abundance: .
d_gene: .
j_gene: TRBJ2-3
CDR3nt: TGTGCCAGCTCACCATGGTTTTCCGGCACGTCGGGGGATACGCAGTATTTT
CDR3aa: CASSPWFSGTSGDTQYF

v_gene: TRBV6-6
abundance: .
d_gene: .
j_gene: TRBJ2-7
CDR3nt: TGTGCCAGCAGTTACTCGAGAGACAGGCCCTACGAGCAGTACTTC
CDR3aa: CASSYSRDRPYEQYF

v_gene: TRBV7-7
abundance: .
d_gene: .
j_gene: TRBJ2-5
CDR3nt: TGTGCCAGTAGCTTACGAACAGGCCAAGAGACCCAGTACTTC
CDR3aa: CASSLRTGQETQYF

v_gene: TRBV7-3
abundance: few
d_gene: TRBD2
j_gene: TRBJ2-2
CDR3nt: TGTGCCAGCAGCACCCACCGCAGCCTAGCGGGGATAGGGGGGGAGCTGTTTTTT
CDR3aa: CASSTHRSLAGIGGELFF

v_gene: TRBV27
abundance: .
d_gene: .
j_gene: TRBJ1-1
CDR3nt: TGTGCCAGCAGTTCCAGCGCTGAAGCTTTCTTT
CDR3aa: CASSSSAEAFF

v_gene: TRBV6-1
abundance: .
d_gene: .
j_gene: TRBJ1-1
CDR3nt: TGTGCCAGCAGTGATTACGGGGAGGTCGGCACTGAAGCTTTCTTT
CDR3aa: CASSDYGEVGTEAFF

v_gene: TRBV29-1
abundance: .
d_gene: .
j_gene: TRBJ1-3
CDR3nt: TGCAGCGTTGACACAGGGCCCGGAAACACCATATATTTT
CDR3aa: CSVDTGPGNTIYF

v_gene: TRBV18
abundance: once
d_gene: TRBD1
j_gene: TRBJ1-2
CDR3nt: TGTGCCAGCTCACCCGGGACAGCGTCAATTTTTCGCTATGGCTACACCTTC
CDR3aa: CASSPGTASIFRYGYTF

v_gene: TRBV6-5
abundance: .
d_gene: .
j_gene: TRBJ1-2
CDR3nt: TGTGCCAGCAGTAGGACATGGTATGGCTACACCTTC
CDR3aa: CASSRTWYGYTF

v_gene: TRBV7-3
abundance: .
d_gene: TRBD2
j_gene: TRBJ2-1
CDR3nt: TGTGCCAGCAGCTTAGGGTCGCCTAGCGGCTACAATGAGCAGTTCTTC
CDR3aa: CASSLGSPSGYNEQFF

v_gene: TRBV14
abundance: few
d_gene: .
j_gene: TRBJ2-6
CDR3nt: TGTGCCAGCAGCCGGTACCCAGGGGTGCCGGCCTCTGGGGCCAACGTCCTGACTTTC
CDR3aa: CASSRYPGVPASGANVLTF

v_gene: TRBV7-9
abundance: .
d_gene: .
j_gene: TRBJ2-2
CDR3nt: TGTGCCAGCAGCGCCGGAGGGACGAACACCGGGGAGCTGTTTTTT
CDR3aa: CASSAGGTNTGELFF

v_gene: TRBV7-3
abundance: .
d_gene: .
j_gene: TRBJ1-5
CDR3nt: TGTGCCAGCAGCTACGGTTTCAGGCAGCCCCAGCATTTT
CDR3aa: CASSYGFRQPQHF

v_gene: TRBV25-1
abundance: .
d_gene: .
j_gene: TRBJ1-3
CDR3nt: TGTGCCAGCAACAGGGCTGGAAACACCATATATTTT
CDR3aa: CASNRAGNTIYF

v_gene: TRBV10-3
abundance: .
d_gene: TRBD2
j_gene: TRBJ2-5
CDR3nt: TGTGCCATCAGTGACGGGGCGGGGGGGCAAGAGACCCAGTACTTC
CDR3aa: CAISDGAGGQETQYF

v_gene: TRBV10-3
abundance: .
d_gene: .
j_gene: TRBJ2-3
CDR3nt: TGTGCCATCAGTGAGCGACAGATCACAGATACGCAGTATTTT
CDR3aa: CAISERQITDTQYF

v_gene: TRBV2
abundance: .
d_gene: TRBD1
j_gene: TRBJ2-5
CDR3nt: TGTGCCAGCAGTGTATTACAGGGGCAGACCCAGTACTTC
CDR3aa: CASSVLQGQTQYF

v_gene: TRBV25-1
abundance: .
d_gene: TRBD1
j_gene: TRBJ1-6
CDR3nt: TGTGCCAGCAGTGGGACAGGGGGTTCACCCCTCCACTTT
CDR3aa: CASSGTGGSPLHF

v_gene: TRBV18
abundance: .
d_gene: .
j_gene: TRBJ2-5
CDR3nt: TGTGCCAGCTCACCATCGCACTCCCAAGAGACCCAGTACTTC
CDR3aa: CASSPSHSQETQYF

v_gene: TRBV7-2
abundance: .
d_gene: .
j_gene: TRBJ1-5
CDR3nt: TGTGCCAGCAGCCCTACAAGGGGGTATGAGCCCCAGCATTTT
CDR3aa: CASSPTRGYEPQHF

v_gene: TRBV6-1
abundance: .
d_gene: TRBD1
j_gene: TRBJ1-2
CDR3nt: TGTGCCAGCAGTGTCGTCATTGGGACAGGAGTTTCGATGAGGAATGGCTACACCTTC
CDR3aa: CASSVVIGTGVSMRNGYTF

v_gene: TRBV5-1
abundance: .
d_gene: .
j_gene: TRBJ1-4
CDR3nt: TGCGCCAGCAGCTTTAGGCTGGGCGATGAAAAACTGTTTTTT
CDR3aa: CASSFRLGDEKLFF

v_gene: TRBV2
abundance: .
d_gene: TRBD1
j_gene: TRBJ2-1
CDR3nt: TGTGCCAGCGACAGGGGGATTGGCTCCTACAATGAGCAGTTCTTC
CDR3aa: CASDRGIGSYNEQFF

v_gene: TRBV27
abundance: .
d_gene: .
j_gene: TRBJ2-2
CDR3nt: TGTGCCAGCAGTTTTACAGGGCCCGGGGAGCTGTTTTTT
CDR3aa: CASSFTGPGELFF